One sample yielded the 7 T cell receptor beta chains listed below, sequenced in a study of T cells in Graves' hyperthyroidism and ophthalmopathy (dated by TCRdb to between 2018 and 2021). The library was prepared using multiplex PCR. The sequencer was an Illumina HiSeq 2000. The TCR beta CDR3 regions were amplified from the RNA transcripts. A first-round RT-PCR of the TCR CDR3 used the HTBI primer set with the Qiagen OneStep RT-PCR kit. TCRdb reanalyzed the raw reads on its own, using fastp at Q25 for trimming and MiXCR for clone calling, and kept in-frame beta chains. Rows with one shared CDR3 protein collapse into an entry with the most common genes and DNA. This sample holds approximately 430,000 distinct CDR3 sequences; roughly 14% were observed only once. Less than 15% of the sample lies in the top ten. What was sequenced was blood. Receptor source: a man between 18 and 29 years old with Graves' ophthalmopathy.

This clonotype was counted ten times or more. This rearrangement joins TRBV29-1 to TRBJ2-4; tentatively, D is TRBD2 (6 bases). Germline lookup yields CDR1 SQVTM and CDR2 ANQGSEA. The V end was cut by 3 bases, the J end by 3 bases, with 9 bases between. The CDR3 consists of 13 residues. CDR3 in amino acids: CSVDSGLKNIQYF. In DNA, the CDR3 is TGCAGCGTTGATAGCGGCCTCAAAAACATTCAGTACTTC.

This clonotype was seen more than once but under ten times. V is TRBV12-3 or TRBV12-4 and J is TRBJ2-2; TRBD2 aligns across 14 bases. The CDR3 is 16 amino acids. V was clipped by 6 bases and J by 4 bases; unmatched bases: 4. This CDR3 reads CASSRLAGGRTGELFF. The CDR3 region has the DNA TGTGCCAGCAGCCGACTAGCGGGGGGGCGCACCGGGGAGCTGTTTTTT.

This clonotype was seen repeatedly, ten times or more. CDR3 in amino acids: CAISADGSNQPQHF. DNA of the CDR3: TGTGCCATCAGTGCTGACGGTAGCAATCAGCCCCAGCATTTT. The chain employs TRBV10-3 and TRBJ1-5; D remains unclear. Germline V gene lookup returns CDR1 ENHRY and CDR2 SYGVKD. V was shortened by 4 bases and J by 0 bases, with 7 bases between the two germline ends. CDR3 length equals 14 residues.

On this clonotype: With a much larger clone just one base away, this may be a read error. The chain uses TRBV20-1 and TRBJ1-1; tentatively, D is TRBD1 (5 bases). CDR3 size: 13 residues. Germline CDR1 DFQATT, CDR2 SNEGSKA (reference sequence). As DNA, the CDR3 is TGCAGTGCTAGAGCCGGGGGAAACTGGAAAGCTTTATTT. Encoded protein: CSARAGGNWKALF.

For this clonotype: At one boundary the junction diverges from the germline segment, which might be a read error. The V gene is TRBV28, the J gene TRBJ2-1, with 14 bases aligning to TRBD2. CDR1 is MDHEN and CDR2 is SYDVKM in the germline V gene. CDR3 length: 17 residues. DNA of the CDR3: TGTGCCAGCAGTTTTCGGACTAGCGGGAGGCGGTACAATGAGCGGTTCTTC. Protein product: CASSFRTSGRRYNERFF.

The CDR3 spells CASSLIYGPQEGTQYF. The CDR3 bases are TGTGCCAGCAGTTTGATTTATGGTCCCCAAGAAGGGACCCAGTACTTC. The J gene is TRBJ2-5, the V gene TRBV12-3 or TRBV12-4; no clear D. The CDR3 is 16 residues long. V lost 3 bases and J 7 bases, leaving 21 bases between the germline ends.

Many counts were recorded for this clonotype. J is TRBJ2-4 and V is TRBV18, with TRBD1 identical over 8 bases. CDR1 is KGHSH, CDR2 LQKENI, per germline. With V trimmed by 2 bases and J by 6 bases, 0 bases remained unmatched. The CDR3 spans 13 residues. The CDR3 sequence: CASSPGQGNIQYF. The CDR3, as DNA: TGTGCCAGCTCACCAGGACAGGGAAACATTCAGTACTTC.